This T cell receptor (beta chain) was sequenced during a study of glioma-infiltrating T cells. From germline, CDR1 is SGHAT and CDR2 FQNNGV. Trimming took 3 bases from V and 1 from J, leaving 8 bases between them. The CDR3 runs 14 residues. A note on this clonotype: The antigen remains unidentified.

General study findings and limits: Tissue-blood divergence was below expectation in non-neoplastic patients, above in gliomas.

Amplification of TCR alpha and beta CDR3 regions from RNA used iRepertoire nested multiplex PCR. MiXCR was run by TCRdb on the multiplex PCR reads, yielding one entry per CDR3 protein. The sample shows about 140,000 distinct CDR3 sequences, 30% to 40% of them seen only once. The sample comprised glioma tissue, nonneoplastic brain tissue, or PBMCs (not recorded which). The source is a human donor with low-grade glioma or glioblastoma, undergoing nonglioma brain surgery, or in good health (not recorded which). The chain links TRBV11-2 to TRBJ2-3; D remains unclear. The CDR3 DNA reads as TGTGCCAGCAGCTTCCGCCTTCGCACAGATACGCAGTATTTT. This gives the protein CASSFRLRTDTQYF.